The 8 T cell receptor beta chains below come from one sample, sequenced in a study of blood T cell repertoires in COVID-19. The repertoire was sequenced with immunoSEQ multiplex PCR; TCRdb's copy has only in-frame clones and lacks some. Counted here are 57,000 or so clones, about 76% occurring once; the ten biggest clones make up approximately 20%. Sequenced input: peripheral blood. These receptors originate from a man aged 45-60 years with active or convalescent COVID-19.

The rearrangement uses TRBV11-2 and TRBJ1-2, with D possibly being TRBD1 (5 bases). The germline V and J ends were trimmed by 5 bases and 4 bases, with 8 bases remaining between them. CDR1 is SGHAT, CDR2 FQNNGV, per germline. This CDR3 is built from 12 residues. The DNA of the CDR3 is TGTGCCAGCAGCACCGACAGCTATGGCTACACCTTC. This encodes CASSTDSYGYTF.

The V call is TRBV3-1 (or the pseudogene TRBV3-2), the J call TRBJ1-2; D unresolved. Germline CDR1 is LGHDT and CDR2 is YNNKEL (reference sequence). The CDR3 is 16 amino acids. V was shortened by 1 base and J by 3 bases, with 15 bases between the two germline ends. CDR3 amino acids: CASSQGPRMWDYGYTF. The DNA for the CDR3 is TGTGCCAGCAGCCAAGGACCTAGGATGTGGGACTATGGCTACACCTTC.

V is TRBV30 and J is TRBJ2-5; TRBD2 aligns across 7 bases. Germline V gene data show CDR1 as GTSNPN and CDR2 as SVGIG (reference sequence). The V gene end was trimmed by 0 bases and the J gene end by 1 base; junction bases not matched to a gene: 5. This CDR3 has 15 residues. The CDR3 loop reads CAWSVGAGLQETQYF. The DNA of the CDR3 is TGTGCCTGGAGTGTCGGAGCGGGGCTCCAAGAGACCCAGTACTTC.

The V call is TRBV5-1, the J call TRBJ1-5; the match to TRBD1 covers 8 bases. This CDR3 contains 14 residues. After removal of 2 bases from V and 7 bases from J, the junction contained 5 bases not matched to a gene. Per germline, CDR1 SGHRS and CDR2 YFSETQ. The CDR3 sequence is CASSLGQGGQPQHF. The CDR3 coding sequence is TGCGCCAGCAGCTTAGGACAGGGCGGACAGCCCCAGCATTTT.

The CDR3 is CASSDRGTANYGYTF. CDR3 nucleotides: TGTGCCAGCAGTGACAGGGGAACGGCTAACTATGGCTACACCTTC. The chain is built from TRBV6-1 and TRBJ1-2; TRBD1 is a possible D gene (6 bases). This CDR3 spans 15 amino acids. V was trimmed by 3 bases and J by 0 bases, leaving 11 bases between them. Germline V lookup: CDR1 MNHNS, CDR2 SASEGT.

V gene TRBV7-2 combines with J gene TRBJ2-3; TRBD2 aligns across 15 bases. The CDR3 is made up of 16 amino acids. The trim removed 2 bases at V and 5 bases at J, leaving 2 bases unmatched. The germline V gene encodes CDR1 SGHTA and CDR2 FQGNSA. The CDR3 sequence is CASSLWGLAGGDTQYF. The CDR3 coding sequence is TGTGCCAGCAGCTTATGGGGACTAGCGGGGGGAGATACGCAGTATTTT.

In DNA, the CDR3 is TGCGCCAGCAGCCAAGATTTGGGGCAGTACAATGAGCAGTTCTTC. It translates to CASSQDLGQYNEQFF. The chain recombines TRBV4-1 with TRBJ2-1, with a weak D call TRBD1 (5 bases). Germline values: CDR1 MGHRA, CDR2 YSYEKL. V was trimmed by 0 bases and J by 4 bases, leaving 10 bases between them. The CDR3 has 15 amino acids.

This chain uses TRBV7-2 with TRBJ1-1; 8 nucleotides align to TRBD1. Germline values: CDR1 SGHTA, CDR2 FQGNSA. The trim removed 2 bases at V and 4 bases at J, leaving 3 bases unmatched. The CDR3 contains 14 residues. CDR3 sequence reads: CASSLRQGSTEAFF. The DNA of the CDR3 is TGTGCCAGCAGCTTAAGACAGGGGAGCACTGAAGCTTTCTTT.